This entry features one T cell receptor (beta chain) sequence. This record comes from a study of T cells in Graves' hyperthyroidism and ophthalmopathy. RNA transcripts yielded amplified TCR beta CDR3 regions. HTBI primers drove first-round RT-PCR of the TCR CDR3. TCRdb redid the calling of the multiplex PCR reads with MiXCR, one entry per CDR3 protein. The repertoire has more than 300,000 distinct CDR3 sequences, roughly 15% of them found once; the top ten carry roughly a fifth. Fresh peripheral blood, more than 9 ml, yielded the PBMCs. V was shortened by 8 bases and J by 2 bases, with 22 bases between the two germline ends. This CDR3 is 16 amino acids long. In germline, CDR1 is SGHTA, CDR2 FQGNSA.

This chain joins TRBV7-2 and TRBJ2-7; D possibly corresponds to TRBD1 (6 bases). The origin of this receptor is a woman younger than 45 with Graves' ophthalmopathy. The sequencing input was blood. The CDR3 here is CASSGFKQWGPYEQYF. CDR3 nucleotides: TGTGCCAGCTCAGGGTTTAAGCAGTGGGGGCCCTACGAGCAGTACTTC.